This TCR beta chain was found in a study of blood T cell repertoires in COVID-19 (TCRdb year 2020). For context, the study as a whole: For ImmuneRACE Cohort 3, a participant was defined as recovered based on two consecutive negative NP/OP PCR tests, clearance by a healthcare professional, or resolution of symptoms. The material from the prospective study consisted of cDNA or gDNA derived from T cells, B-cell-depleted T cells, or PBMCs. The repertoires were released in a freely available public database intended as a resource for research on the immune response to SARS-CoV-2. The collaborator samples originated in the United States, Italy and Spain and spanned the acute and convalescent phases of COVID-19. Sample metadata almost always included a de-identified subject ID, COVID-19 status, age in years and sex. Samples were obtained from the ongoing ImmuneRACE study (first 160 participants) and from about 1,300 subjects provided by 6 global collaborators. HLA class I and class II types, where available, came from metadata supplied by the sample provider rather than from assay-based typing. The dataset comprised deeply sampled blood TCRbeta repertoires from subjects exposed to, actively infected with, or recovered from COVID-19. On the study overall, not on this receptor specifically: How much clinical and demographic metadata was included differed by source and by participant, and the metadata was provided uncurated.

Participants in the prospective study were enrolled through a virtual design, were aged roughly 18 to 100 years, and lived in 24 United States geographic areas. To assign participants to cohorts, the prospective study relied on clinical history that participants themselves reported in a screening survey and a study questionnaire. In the prospective study, mobile phlebotomists collected whole blood, serum and a nasopharyngeal or oropharyngeal swab from each participant. Over a roughly two-month period, participants in the prospective study had the option of providing additional blood draws and questionnaires. Prospective study blood samples were shipped either frozen or at room temperature before DNA extraction. Concerning this clone: This clone's antigen is unknown. Qualities for individual bases were not recorded, and no much larger clone is one base off.

TCRbeta CDR3 regions were amplified from genomic DNA using the immunoSEQ Assay, a bias-controlled multiplex PCR. As for the authors' bioinformatics: The number of nucleated cells in each sample was estimated by amplification of reference gene primers within the assay. Sequence reads were collapsed and filtered to measure the absolute abundance of every unique TCRbeta CDR3 rearrangement. For each sample, productive Simpson clonality was calculated by taking the square root of Simpson's diversity index across productive rearrangements. TCRdb took over this immuneACCESS table, retaining in-frame rearrangements with V and J assigned. Such tables are incomplete; in checked studies, under half of the missing clones stem from an unresolved V gene, and the remainder is unexplained. The D gene and trimming were derived from the DNA, and the V and J assignments and clone size from that table. The sample table contains a few hundred thousand clones; only one count was recorded for 88% of them. The top ten constitute 2% to 2.5% of the sample.

The CDR3 covers 15 residues, taking in both the cysteine and the phenylalanine. Just the 45-base CDR3 DNA is kept, in frame starting at base 1. The germline V gene supplies CDR1 SGHAT and CDR2 FQNNGV. Germline trimming: 5 bases from V, 0 bases from J; junction bases outside gene matches: 4. The chain uses TRBV11-2 and TRBJ2-7; 10 central nucleotides agree with TRBD1. The sequenced sample was PBMCs or T cells enriched from blood (not recorded which). This clonotype originated in a woman aged 60 to 75 in a cohort exposed to, infected with or recovered from COVID-19 (not recorded which). Here the CDR3 is given as CASSTRTGGSYEQYF. In nucleotides, the sequence is TGTGCCAGCAGCACCCGGACAGGGGGCTCCTACGAGCAGTACTTC.